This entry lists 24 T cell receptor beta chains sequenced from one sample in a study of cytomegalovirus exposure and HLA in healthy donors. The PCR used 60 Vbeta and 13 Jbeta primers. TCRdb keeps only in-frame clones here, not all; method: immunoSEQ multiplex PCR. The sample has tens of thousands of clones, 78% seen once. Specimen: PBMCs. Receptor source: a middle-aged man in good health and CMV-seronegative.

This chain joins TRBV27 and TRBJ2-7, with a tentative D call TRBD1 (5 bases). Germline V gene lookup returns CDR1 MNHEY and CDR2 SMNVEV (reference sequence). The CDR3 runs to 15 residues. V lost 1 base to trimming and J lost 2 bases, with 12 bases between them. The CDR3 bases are TGTGCCAGCAGTTTATACGCAGGGTCGCCCTACGAGCAGTACTTC. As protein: CASSLYAGSPYEQYF.

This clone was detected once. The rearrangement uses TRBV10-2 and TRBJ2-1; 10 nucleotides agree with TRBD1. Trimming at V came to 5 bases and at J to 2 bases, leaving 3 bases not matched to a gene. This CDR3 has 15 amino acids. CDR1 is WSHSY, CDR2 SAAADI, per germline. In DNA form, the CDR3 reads TGCGCCAGCAGTCCAGACAGGGGGCCCTACAATGAGCAGTTCTTC. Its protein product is CASSPDRGPYNEQFF.

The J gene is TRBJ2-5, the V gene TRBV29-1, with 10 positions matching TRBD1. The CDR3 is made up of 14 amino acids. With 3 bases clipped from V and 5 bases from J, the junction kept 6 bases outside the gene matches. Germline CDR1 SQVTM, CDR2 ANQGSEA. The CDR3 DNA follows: TGCAGCGTTGATTCCGGGACAGGGGTTGAGACCCAGTACTTC. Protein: CSVDSGTGVETQYF.

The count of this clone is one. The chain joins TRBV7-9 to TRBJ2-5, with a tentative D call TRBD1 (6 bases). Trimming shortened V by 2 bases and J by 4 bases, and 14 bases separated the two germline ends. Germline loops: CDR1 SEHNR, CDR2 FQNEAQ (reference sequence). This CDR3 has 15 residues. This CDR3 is CASSLPMTGPETQYF. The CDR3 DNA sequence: TGTGCCAGCAGCTTACCGATGACAGGCCCAGAGACCCAGTACTTC. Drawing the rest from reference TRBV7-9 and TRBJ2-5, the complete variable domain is DTGVSQNPRHKITKRGQNVTFRCDPISEHNRLYWYRQTLGQGPEFLTYFQNEAQLEKSRLLSDRFSAERPKGSFSTLEIQRTEQGDSAMYLCASSLPMTGPETQYFGPGTRLLVL.

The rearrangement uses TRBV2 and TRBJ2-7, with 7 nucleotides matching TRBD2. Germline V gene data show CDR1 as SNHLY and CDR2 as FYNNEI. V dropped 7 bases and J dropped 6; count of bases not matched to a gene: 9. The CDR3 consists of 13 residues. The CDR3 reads CASTQSPGGEQYF. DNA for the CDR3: TGTGCCAGCACCCAAAGTCCGGGGGGCGAGCAGTACTTC.

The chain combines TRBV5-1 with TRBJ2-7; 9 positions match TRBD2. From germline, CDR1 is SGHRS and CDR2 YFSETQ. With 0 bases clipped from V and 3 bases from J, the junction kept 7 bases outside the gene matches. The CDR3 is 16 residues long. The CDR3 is CASSLAGGGAGYEQYF. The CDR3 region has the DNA TGCGCCAGCAGCTTGGCCGGCGGGGGGGCAGGCTACGAGCAGTACTTC.

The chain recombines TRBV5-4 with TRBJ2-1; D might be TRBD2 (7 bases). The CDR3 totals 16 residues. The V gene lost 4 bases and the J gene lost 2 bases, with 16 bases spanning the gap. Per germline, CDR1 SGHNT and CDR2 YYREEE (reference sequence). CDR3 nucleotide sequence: TGTGCCAGCAGCCCTACCGAGGGGGGGACCTACAATGAGCAGTTCTTC. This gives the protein CASSPTEGGTYNEQFF.

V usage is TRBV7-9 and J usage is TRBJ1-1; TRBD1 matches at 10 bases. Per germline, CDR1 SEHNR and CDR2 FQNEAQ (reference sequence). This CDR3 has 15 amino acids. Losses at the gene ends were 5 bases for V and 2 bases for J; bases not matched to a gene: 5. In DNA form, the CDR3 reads TGTGCCAGCAGCCCCAGACAGGGGGCAAACACTGAAGCTTTCTTT. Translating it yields CASSPRQGANTEAFF.

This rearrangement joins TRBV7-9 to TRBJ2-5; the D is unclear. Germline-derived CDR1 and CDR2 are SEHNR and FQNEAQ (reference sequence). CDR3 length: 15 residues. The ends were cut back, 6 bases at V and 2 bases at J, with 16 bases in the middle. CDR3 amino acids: CASSYRLRVQETQYF. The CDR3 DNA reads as TGTGCCAGCAGTTACCGTCTCCGGGTGCAAGAGACCCAGTACTTC.

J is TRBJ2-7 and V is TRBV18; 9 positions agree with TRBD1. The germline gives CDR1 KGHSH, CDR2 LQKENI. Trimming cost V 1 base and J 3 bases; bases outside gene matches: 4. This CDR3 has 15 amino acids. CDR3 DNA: TGTGCCAGCTCACCACTGGGACAGGGACTCTACGAGCAGTACTTC. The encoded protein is CASSPLGQGLYEQYF.

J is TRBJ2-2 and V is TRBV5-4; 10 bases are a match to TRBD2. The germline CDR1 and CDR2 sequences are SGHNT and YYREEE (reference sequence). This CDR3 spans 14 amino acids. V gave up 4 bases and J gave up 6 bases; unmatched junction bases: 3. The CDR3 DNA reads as TGTGCCAGCAGCCTAGCGGGAGTCCCCGGGGAGCTGTTTTTT. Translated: CASSLAGVPGELFF.

The CDR3 sequence: CASSFAAGGNEQYF. The DNA of the CDR3 is TGTGCCAGCAGCTTCGCGGCAGGGGGCAACGAGCAGTACTTC. The rearrangement links TRBV5-4 to TRBJ2-7, with 8 bases lining up with TRBD1. This CDR3 spans 14 amino acids. The germline V gene encodes CDR1 SGHNT and CDR2 YYREEE (reference sequence). Unmatched junction bases numbered 6, after V lost 2 bases and J lost 5 bases.

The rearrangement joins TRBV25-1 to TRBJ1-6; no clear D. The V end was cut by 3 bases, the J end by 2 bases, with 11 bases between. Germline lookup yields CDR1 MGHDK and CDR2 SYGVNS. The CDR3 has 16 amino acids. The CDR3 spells CASSDGGAAYNSPLHF. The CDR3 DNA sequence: TGTGCCAGCAGTGATGGAGGCGCAGCCTATAATTCACCCCTCCACTTT.

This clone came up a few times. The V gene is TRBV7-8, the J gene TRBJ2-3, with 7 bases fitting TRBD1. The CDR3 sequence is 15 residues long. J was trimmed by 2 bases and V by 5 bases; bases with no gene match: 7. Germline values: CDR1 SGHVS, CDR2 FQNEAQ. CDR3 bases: TGTGCCAGCAGCACCTACAGGGGACCCACAGATACGCAGTATTTT. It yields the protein CASSTYRGPTDTQYF.

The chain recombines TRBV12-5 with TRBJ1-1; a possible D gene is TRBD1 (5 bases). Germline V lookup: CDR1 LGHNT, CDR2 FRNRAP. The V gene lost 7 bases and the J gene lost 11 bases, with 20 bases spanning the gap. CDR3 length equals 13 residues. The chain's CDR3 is CASALGIGRGAFF. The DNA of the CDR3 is TGTGCTAGTGCCCTGGGGATTGGACGGGGGGCTTTCTTT.

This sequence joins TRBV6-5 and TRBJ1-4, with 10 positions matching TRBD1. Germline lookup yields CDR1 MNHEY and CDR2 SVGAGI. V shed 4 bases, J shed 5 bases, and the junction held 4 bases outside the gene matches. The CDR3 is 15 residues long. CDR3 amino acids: CASSSGTGANEKLFF. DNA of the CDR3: TGTGCCAGCAGTTCCGGGACAGGGGCCAATGAAAAACTGTTTTTT.

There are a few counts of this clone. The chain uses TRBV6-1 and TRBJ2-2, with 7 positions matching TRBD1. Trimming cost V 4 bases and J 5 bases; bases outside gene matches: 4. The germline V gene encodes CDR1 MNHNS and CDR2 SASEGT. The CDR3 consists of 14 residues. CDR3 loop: CASSVKQGTGELFF. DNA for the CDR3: TGTGCCAGCAGTGTCAAACAGGGGACCGGGGAGCTGTTTTTT.

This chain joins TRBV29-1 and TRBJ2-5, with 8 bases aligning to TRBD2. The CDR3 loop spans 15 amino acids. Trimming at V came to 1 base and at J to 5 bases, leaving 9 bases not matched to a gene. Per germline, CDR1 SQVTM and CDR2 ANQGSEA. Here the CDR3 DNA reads TGCAGCGTTGAAGTTGAGGAGCCGGGAGGGGAGACCCAGTACTTC. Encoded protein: CSVEVEEPGGETQYF.

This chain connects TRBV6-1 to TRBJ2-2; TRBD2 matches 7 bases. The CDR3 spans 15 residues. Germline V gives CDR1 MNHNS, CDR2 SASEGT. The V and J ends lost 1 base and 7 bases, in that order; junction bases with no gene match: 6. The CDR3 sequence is CASSEEVTGGGELFF. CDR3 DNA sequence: TGTGCCAGCAGTGAAGAGGTGACGGGAGGCGGGGAGCTGTTTTTT.

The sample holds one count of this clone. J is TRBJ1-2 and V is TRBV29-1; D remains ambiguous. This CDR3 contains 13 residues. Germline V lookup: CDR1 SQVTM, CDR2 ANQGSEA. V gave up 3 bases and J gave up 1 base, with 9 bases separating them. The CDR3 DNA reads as TGCAGCGTTGAGTCAGGTGTTAACTATGGCTACACCTTC. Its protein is CSVESGVNYGYTF.

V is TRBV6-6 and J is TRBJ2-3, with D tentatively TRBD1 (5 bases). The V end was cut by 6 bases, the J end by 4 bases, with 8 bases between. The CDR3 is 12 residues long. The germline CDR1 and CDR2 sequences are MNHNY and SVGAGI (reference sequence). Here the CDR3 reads CASSRTSDTQYF. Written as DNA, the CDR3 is TGTGCCAGCAGCAGGACATCAGATACGCAGTATTTT.

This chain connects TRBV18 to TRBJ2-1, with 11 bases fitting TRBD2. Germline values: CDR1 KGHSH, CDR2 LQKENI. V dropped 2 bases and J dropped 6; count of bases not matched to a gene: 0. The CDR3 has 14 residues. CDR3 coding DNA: TGTGCCAGCTCACCAGGGACTAGCGGCAATGAGCAGTTCTTC. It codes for CASSPGTSGNEQFF.

The CDR3 sequence is CASVKNTEAFF. The CDR3 DNA reads TGTGCCAGCGTCAAGAACACTGAAGCTTTCTTT. The chain has TRBV7-2 and TRBJ1-1; D is unclear. CDR1 and CDR2 (germline): SGHTA, FQGNSA. The V and J ends lost 8 bases and 1 base respectively, with 5 bases between them. This CDR3 is 11 amino acids long. The entire variable domain, with the rest obtained from reference TRBV7-2 and TRBJ1-1, is as follows: GAGVSQSPSNKVTEKGKDVELRCDPISGHTALYWYRQSLGQGLEFLIYFQGNSAPDKSGLPSDRFSAERTGGSVSTLTIQRTQQEDSAVYLCASVKNTEAFFGQGTRLTVV.

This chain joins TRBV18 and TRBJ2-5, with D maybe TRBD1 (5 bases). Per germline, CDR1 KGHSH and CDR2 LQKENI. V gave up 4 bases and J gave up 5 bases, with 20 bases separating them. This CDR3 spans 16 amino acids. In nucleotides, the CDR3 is TGTGCCAGCTCACGGTCCCAGGGCGTGACAAGGGAGACCCAGTACTTC. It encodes CASSRSQGVTRETQYF.